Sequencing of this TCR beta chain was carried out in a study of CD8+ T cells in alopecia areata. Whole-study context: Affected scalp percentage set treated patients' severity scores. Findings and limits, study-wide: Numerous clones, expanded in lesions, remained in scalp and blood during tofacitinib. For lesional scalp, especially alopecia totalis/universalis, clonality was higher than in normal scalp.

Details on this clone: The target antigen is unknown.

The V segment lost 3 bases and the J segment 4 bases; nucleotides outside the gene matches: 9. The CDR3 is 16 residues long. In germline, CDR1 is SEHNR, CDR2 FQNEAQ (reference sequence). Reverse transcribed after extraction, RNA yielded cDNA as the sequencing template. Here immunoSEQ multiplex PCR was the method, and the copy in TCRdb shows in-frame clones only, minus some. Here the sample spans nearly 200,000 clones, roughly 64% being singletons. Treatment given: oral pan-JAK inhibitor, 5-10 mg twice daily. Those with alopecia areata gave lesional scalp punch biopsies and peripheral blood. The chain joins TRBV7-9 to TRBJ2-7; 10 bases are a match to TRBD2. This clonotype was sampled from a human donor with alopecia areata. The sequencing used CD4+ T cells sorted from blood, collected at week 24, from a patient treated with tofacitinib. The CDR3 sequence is CASSFQSGRALYEQYF. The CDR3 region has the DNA TGTGCCAGCAGCTTCCAGAGCGGGAGGGCCTTATACGAGCAGTACTTC.